The 10 T cell receptor beta chains presented below share a single source sample, sequenced in a study of cytomegalovirus exposure and HLA in healthy donors. The PCR contained 60 Vbeta and 13 Jbeta primers. The data were produced by immunoSEQ multiplex PCR, yet TCRdb's version contains in-frame clones alone and is incomplete. The sample includes 150,000 to 200,000 clones, around 70% of them seen just once. The sequencing sample was made of PBMCs. The receptors come from a male donor in good health and CMV-seronegative.

The chain carries TRBV4-3 and TRBJ2-3, with 8 bases lining up with TRBD2. This CDR3 has 14 residues. Germline-derived CDR1 and CDR2 are LGHNA and YSLEER. The trim removed 0 bases at V and 11 bases at J, leaving 7 bases unmatched. CDR3 loop: CASSQDWEREMQYF. The CDR3 region has the DNA TGCGCCAGCAGCCAAGACTGGGAGCGGGAGATGCAGTATTTT.

The chain combines TRBV11-1 with TRBJ2-3; 7 bases fit TRBD2. Germline CDR1 is SGHAT and CDR2 is FQDESV (reference sequence). The CDR3 runs to 17 residues. V lost 1 base, J lost 3 bases, and 10 bases stayed unmatched. The CDR3, as DNA: TGTGCCAGCAGCTTAGGGTCCTCTAGCGGCTATACAGATACGCAGTATTTT. This translates into CASSLGSSSGYTDTQYF. The full variable domain, rest sourced from reference TRBV11-1 and TRBJ2-3, is EAEVAQSPRYKITEKSQAVAFWCDPISGHATLYWYRQILGQGPELLVQFQDESVVDDSQLPKDRFSAERLKGVDSTLKIQPAELGDSAMYLCASSLGSSSGYTDTQYFGPGTRLTVL.

V gene TRBV6-6 combines with J gene TRBJ2-3; D gene uncertain. The CDR3 is 12 amino acids. V lost 3 bases, J lost 4 bases, and 5 bases lay in between. Germline values: CDR1 MNHNY, CDR2 SVGAGI (reference sequence). As DNA, the CDR3 is TGTGCCAGCAGTTATGTCTCAGATACGCAGTATTTT. Amino acid sequence: CASSYVSDTQYF.

The rearrangement joins TRBV29-1 to TRBJ2-5; 8 bases are a match to TRBD1. The J call is uncertain, as TRBJ2-7 better fits the DNA end. The CDR3 runs to 15 residues. Per the germline V gene, CDR1 is SQVTM and CDR2 is ANQGSEA. The CDR3 DNA sequence: TGCAGCGTTGGACAGGGGCCCTCCTCCATCTACGAGCAGTACTTC. Its protein product is CSVGQGPSSIYEQYF.

This chain uses TRBV28 with TRBJ2-1, with 11 positions matching TRBD2. V shed 4 bases and J 9 bases; nucleotides not matched to a gene: 11. This CDR3 has 16 residues. Germline V gives CDR1 MDHEN, CDR2 SYDVKM. The CDR3 sequence: CASSSILAGVRGEQFF. The CDR3 DNA is TGTGCCAGCAGTTCTATACTAGCGGGAGTCCGGGGTGAGCAGTTCTTC. Based on the CDR3 plus reference TRBV28 and TRBJ2-1, the full variable domain is DVKVTQSSRYLVKRTGEKVFLECVQDMDHENMFWYRQDPGLGLRLIYFSYDVKMKEKGDIPEGYSVSREKKERFSLILESASTNQTSMYLCASSSILAGVRGEQFFGPGTRLTVL.

The chain carries TRBV11-2 and TRBJ1-2; D unresolved. The CDR3 runs 13 residues. The V gene lost 0 bases and the J gene lost 3 bases, with 5 bases spanning the gap. The germline CDR1 and CDR2 sequences are SGHAT and FQNNGV. The DNA for the CDR3 is TGTGCCAGCAGCTTAGAGAGGGACTATGGCTACACCTTC. This translates into CASSLERDYGYTF.

CDR3 in amino acids: CATSRGTSGTSSYNEQFF. For the CDR3, the DNA is TGTGCCACCAGCAGAGGGACTAGCGGGACAAGCTCCTACAATGAGCAGTTCTTC. The chain employs TRBV15 and TRBJ2-1; 12 nucleotides match TRBD2. J gave up 0 bases and V 1 base, and 4 bases lay outside the gene matches. The CDR3 extends over 18 amino acids. CDR1 and CDR2 (germline): LNHNV, YYDKDF (reference sequence).

The count of this clone is one. The chain joins TRBV30 to TRBJ2-1; 12 positions match TRBD2. CDR1 and CDR2 from the germline V gene are GTSNPN and SVGIG (reference sequence). Trimming cost V 6 bases and J 7 bases; bases outside gene matches: 10. The CDR3 spans 15 residues. CDR3 protein: CACSQTSGSINEQFF. The CDR3 DNA reads TGTGCCTGTTCACAGACTAGCGGGAGTATAAATGAGCAGTTCTTC.

This clone was seen once. The chain carries TRBV18 and TRBJ1-5; possibly TRBD1 for D (5 bases). From germline, CDR1 is KGHSH and CDR2 LQKENI. The germline V and J ends were trimmed by 1 base and 5 bases, with 18 bases remaining between them. The CDR3 loop spans 17 amino acids. The CDR3 nucleotides are TGTGCCAGCTCACCACAAGCTTTCCAGGTCAGGGATCAGCCCCAGCATTTT. Its protein is CASSPQAFQVRDQPQHF.

J is TRBJ1-5 and V is TRBV7-8, with TRBD1 matching over 10 bases. The V gene's germline CDR1 is SGHVS and CDR2 FQNEAQ. The CDR3 sequence is 15 residues long. Trimming took 3 bases from V and 5 from J; bases not matched to a gene: 4. Here the CDR3 reads CASSLPGTGDQPQHF. The CDR3 nucleotides read TGTGCCAGCAGCTTGCCCGGGACAGGGGATCAGCCCCAGCATTTT.